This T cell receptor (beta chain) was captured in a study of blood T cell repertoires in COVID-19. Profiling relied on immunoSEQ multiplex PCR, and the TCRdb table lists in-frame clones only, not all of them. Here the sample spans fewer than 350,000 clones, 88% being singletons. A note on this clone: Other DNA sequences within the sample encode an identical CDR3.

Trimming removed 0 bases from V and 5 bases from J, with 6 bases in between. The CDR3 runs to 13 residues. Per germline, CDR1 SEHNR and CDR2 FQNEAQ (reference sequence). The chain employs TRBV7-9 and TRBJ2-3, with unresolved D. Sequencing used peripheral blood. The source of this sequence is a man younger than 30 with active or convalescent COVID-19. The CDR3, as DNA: TGTGCCAGCAGCTTAGCTAGTGGAGATACGCAGTATTTT. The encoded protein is CASSLASGDTQYF.